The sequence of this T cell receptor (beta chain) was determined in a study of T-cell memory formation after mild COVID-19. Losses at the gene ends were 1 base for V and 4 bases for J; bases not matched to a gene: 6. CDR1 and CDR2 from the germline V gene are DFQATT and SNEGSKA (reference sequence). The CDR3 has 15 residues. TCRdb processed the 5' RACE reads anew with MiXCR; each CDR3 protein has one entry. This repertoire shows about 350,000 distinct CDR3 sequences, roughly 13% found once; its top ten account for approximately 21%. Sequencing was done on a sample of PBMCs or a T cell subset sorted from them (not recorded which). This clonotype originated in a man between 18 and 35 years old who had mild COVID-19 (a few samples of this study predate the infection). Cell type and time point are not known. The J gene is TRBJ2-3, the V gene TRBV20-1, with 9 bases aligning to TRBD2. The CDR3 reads CSARVAGGQADTQYF. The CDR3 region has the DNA TGCAGTGCTAGAGTGGCGGGGGGGCAGGCAGATACGCAGTATTTT.